What follows is one T cell receptor (beta chain) and its context. Per the germline V gene, CDR1 is LNHNV and CDR2 is YYDKDF (reference sequence). The CDR3 covers 16 residues. V was clipped by 1 base and J by 2 bases; unmatched bases: 1. This record belongs to a study of blood T cell repertoires in COVID-19. Study-wide background: Some COVID-19 samples were acute and others convalescent; all came from the United States, Italy and Spain. PBMCs, B-cell-depleted T cells, or T cells were the source of the cDNA or gDNA that made up the material.

Produced via immunoSEQ multiplex PCR; TCRdb's table is partial and in-frame only. The profile shows some 260,000 clones, nearly 90% of them singletons. The genes are TRBV15 and TRBJ2-1, with 11 bases aligning to TRBD2. This receptor was taken from a human donor in a cohort sampled during active COVID-19. Sequencing was carried out using peripheral blood. In DNA, the CDR3 is TGTGCCACCAGCAGAGTACTAGCGGGAGCCTACAATGAGCAGTTCTTC. Protein: CATSRVLAGAYNEQFF.